This entry features one TCR beta chain sequence. The data are from a study of cytomegalovirus exposure and HLA in healthy donors. This CDR3 spans 15 amino acids. CDR1 MNHEY and CDR2 SVGAGI come from the germline V gene. V was clipped by 0 bases and J by 2 bases, with 11 bases between them. Researchers ran the PCR with 60 Vbeta and 13 Jbeta primers. Using immunoSEQ multiplex PCR, the repertoire was profiled, and TCRdb retains in-frame clones only, with some absent. The repertoire holds 90,000 to 110,000 clones, with 75% to 85% as singletons. The sequenced sample consisted of PBMCs. The rearrangement uses TRBV6-5 and TRBJ2-7; D remains unclear. This TCR came from a man aged 25 to 40 in good health and CMV-seronegative. CDR3 nucleotide sequence: TGTGCCAGCAGTTACTCGAGGCAGTCCGCCTACGAGCAGTACTTC. This translates into CASSYSRQSAYEQYF.